A single sample is the source of the 24 T cell receptor beta chains below, sequenced in a study of shared clonotypes between healthy human individuals (dated by TCRdb to the early 2020s). Library generation was performed with the immunoSEQ multiplex PCR assay. This immuneACCESS table, as held by TCRdb, lists in-frame sequences with V and J called but not all clones. Of the missing ones, under half trace to an unresolved V gene in checked studies; the others have no known cause. Present in this sample are roughly 2.4 million clones, approximately 95% of which were seen just once. The ten top clones hold approximately 0.13% of the sample. The material sequenced was naive CD4+ T cells sorted from blood. The meaning of the sample's cell subset or site label: CD45RA+ positively selected. These receptors all come from a man aged 18 to 29 in good health.

This clone appeared once. The chain uses TRBV7-8 and TRBJ1-2, with D possibly TRBD1 on 6 matching bases. This CDR3 has 15 residues. The germline V gene has CDR1 SGHVS and CDR2 FQNEAQ. The V and J ends lost 5 bases and 6 bases respectively, with 19 bases between them. The CDR3 loop is CASSTAPTGSHGYTF. Here the CDR3 DNA reads TGTGCCAGCAGCACCGCCCCAACAGGGTCGCATGGCTACACCTTC.

Only a few counts were recorded for this clone. The rearrangement links TRBV7-9 to TRBJ2-7, with a weak D call TRBD2 (6 bases). With 1 base removed from V and 2 bases from J, the gap between germline ends came to 6 bases. Germline V lookup: CDR1 SEHNR, CDR2 FQNEAQ (reference sequence). The CDR3 runs to 13 residues. This CDR3 is CASSLGLAYEQYF. DNA of the CDR3: TGTGCCAGCAGCTTAGGACTAGCCTACGAGCAGTACTTC.

This chain connects TRBV10-3 to TRBJ1-5; the match to TRBD1 covers 7 bases. The CDR3 loop spans 14 amino acids. Losses at the gene ends were 6 bases for V and 4 bases for J; bases not matched to a gene: 6. In germline, CDR1 is ENHRY, CDR2 SYGVKD. The CDR3 nucleotides are TGTGCCATCAGCCCCGGACAGGAAAATCAGCCCCAGCATTTT. The encoded protein is CAISPGQENQPQHF.

The rearrangement uses TRBV4-2 and TRBJ1-2, with 9 bases fitting TRBD1. The CDR3 runs 17 residues. Germline V lookup: CDR1 LGHNA, CDR2 YNFKEQ. V shed 0 bases and J 7 bases; nucleotides not matched to a gene: 12. The chain's CDR3 is CASSQEPGQGFGTGYTF. DNA for the CDR3: TGTGCCAGCAGCCAAGAACCGGGACAGGGTTTTGGAACTGGCTACACCTTC.

This clone appeared a single time. Other nucleotide sequences from this sample produce the same CDR3. The chain links TRBV7-2 to TRBJ1-1; D is unclear. V lost 0 bases, J lost 0 bases, and 8 bases lay in between. Germline V lookup: CDR1 SGHTA, CDR2 FQGNSA. CDR3 size: 15 residues. CDR3 region: CASSLATGMNTEAFF. Written as DNA, the CDR3 is TGTGCCAGCAGCTTAGCAACGGGAATGAACACTGAAGCTTTCTTT.

The table lists this clone with a count of one. The chain has TRBV5-1 and TRBJ2-1; D unclear. Germline-derived CDR1 and CDR2 are SGHRS and YFSETQ. The length of the CDR3 is 13 residues. V dropped 0 bases and J dropped 14 bases, with 15 bases sitting between them. The CDR3 sequence is CASSLDDLVNKFF. CDR3 nucleotides: TGCGCCAGCAGCTTGGACGACCTAGTAAATAAGTTCTTC.

V gene TRBV5-1 combines with J gene TRBJ2-3; 9 positions agree with TRBD2. V gave up 2 bases and J gave up 2 bases; unmatched junction bases: 3. This CDR3 spans 15 amino acids. In germline, CDR1 is SGHRS, CDR2 YFSETQ. CDR3 residues: CASSFQRGATDTQYF. CDR3 DNA sequence: TGCGCCAGCAGCTTCCAGCGGGGGGCCACAGATACGCAGTATTTT.

The chain uses TRBV6-4 and TRBJ2-5; D remains ambiguous. V dropped 8 bases and J dropped 4 bases, with 5 bases sitting between them. CDR3 length: 10 residues. The germline CDR1 and CDR2 sequences are MRHNA and SNTAGT. CDR3 region: CASWGETQYF. The DNA of the CDR3 is TGTGCCAGCTGGGGAGAGACCCAGTACTTC.

On this clone: Other DNA sequences in this specimen translate into the identical CDR3. The chain couples TRBV19 to TRBJ2-5; 9 nucleotides align to TRBD1. CDR1 is LNHDA, CDR2 SQIVND, per germline (reference sequence). This CDR3 spans 13 amino acids. V lost 6 bases to trimming and J lost 1 base; unmatched junction nucleotides: 0. The CDR3 DNA follows: TGTGCCAGTAGGGGACAGGGCCAAGAGACCCAGTACTTC. This gives the protein CASRGQGQETQYF.

The chain links TRBV7-2 to TRBJ1-1, with 8 positions matching TRBD1. V was clipped by 2 bases and J by 1 base; unmatched bases: 6. The germline CDR1 and CDR2 sequences are SGHTA and FQGNSA. The CDR3 sequence is 16 residues long. The chain's CDR3 is CASSLRQGWRNTEAFF. CDR3 sequence (DNA): TGTGCCAGCAGCTTAAGACAGGGGTGGCGGAACACTGAAGCTTTCTTT.

J is TRBJ2-7 and V is TRBV28; 8 nucleotides match TRBD1. J gave up 6 bases and V 7 bases, and 5 bases lay outside the gene matches. CDR3 length equals 12 residues. Germline V gene sequence: CDR1 MDHEN, CDR2 SYDVKM. CDR3 bases: TGTGCCAGCACTGGGACAGGTGGCGAGCAGTACTTC. Protein sequence: CASTGTGGEQYF.

The chain uses TRBV29-1 and TRBJ1-2; TRBD1 agrees at 7 bases. The CDR3 has 14 residues. V was clipped by 3 bases and J by 4 bases; unmatched bases: 8. Germline assignment: CDR1 SQVTM and CDR2 ANQGSEA. The CDR3 loop reads CSVDPDRTGYGYTF. DNA of the CDR3: TGCAGCGTTGATCCGGACAGGACCGGCTATGGCTACACCTTC.

The rearrangement uses TRBV27 and TRBJ2-7; TRBD1 matches at 9 bases. The CDR3 loop spans 16 amino acids. V trimming: 3 bases; J trimming: 2 bases; junction bases outside the gene matches: 8. Germline values: CDR1 MNHEY, CDR2 SMNVEV (reference sequence). Here the CDR3 DNA reads TGTGCCAGCAGTTTTCGCACCGGGACAGGGCCCTACGAGCAGTACTTC. It encodes CASSFRTGTGPYEQYF.

The gene calls are TRBV27 and TRBJ2-7; D is ambiguous. CDR1 is MNHEY and CDR2 is SMNVEV in the germline V gene (reference sequence). Trimming pared 3 bases from V and 0 bases from J, leaving 6 bases between. The CDR3 runs 13 residues. This CDR3 is CASSLGNSYEQYF. CDR3 nucleotides: TGTGCCAGCAGTTTGGGCAACTCCTACGAGCAGTACTTC.

This clone was detected once. The chain employs TRBV27 and TRBJ1-5; 7 bases match TRBD1. The germline V gene encodes CDR1 MNHEY and CDR2 SMNVEV (reference sequence). The trim removed 8 bases at V and 4 bases at J, leaving 11 bases unmatched. This CDR3 spans 15 amino acids. The CDR3 spells CASVNKDRWNQPQHF. CDR3 coding DNA: TGTGCCAGCGTAAACAAGGACAGGTGGAATCAGCCCCAGCATTTT.

The V and J genes are TRBV7-8 and TRBJ1-1; maybe TRBD1 (6 bases). CDR3 length: 15 residues. The germline V gene encodes CDR1 SGHVS and CDR2 FQNEAQ. Trimming shortened V by 5 bases and J by 0 bases, and 13 bases separated the two germline ends. The CDR3 nucleotides are TGTGCCAGCAGCCTAAGAGGGACACTGAACACTGAAGCTTTCTTT. This sequence encodes CASSLRGTLNTEAFF.

The count of this clone is one. V gene TRBV6-5 combines with J gene TRBJ2-7; perhaps D is TRBD1 or TRBD2 (5 bases each). Germline V gives CDR1 MNHEY, CDR2 SVGAGI. Trimming took 5 bases from V and 4 from J, leaving 18 bases between them. The length of the CDR3 is 15 residues. The DNA for the CDR3 is TGTGCCAGCAGTCCCTCTCTAGGTGGGGGTTACGAGCAGTACTTC. Translating gives CASSPSLGGGYEQYF.

The chain carries TRBV25-1 and TRBJ1-2; D is perhaps TRBD1 (5 bases). The ends were cut back, 5 bases at V and 8 bases at J, with 18 bases in the middle. Germline V gene lookup returns CDR1 MGHDK and CDR2 SYGVNS. This CDR3 is 14 amino acids long. CDR3 sequence reads: CASSPSQGLNGYTF. The CDR3 coding sequence is TGTGCCAGCAGTCCCTCCCAGGGTCTGAACGGCTACACCTTC.

V is TRBV27 and J is TRBJ1-2; perhaps TRBD1 as D (5 bases). The CDR3 sequence is 15 residues long. The germline V gene encodes CDR1 MNHEY and CDR2 SMNVEV (reference sequence). V was pared by 2 bases and J by 6 bases, with 16 bases between. The CDR3 protein is CASSLEGRRYDGYTF. The DNA of the CDR3 is TGTGCCAGCAGTTTAGAGGGACGGCGGTACGATGGCTACACCTTC.

The rearrangement uses TRBV10-2 and TRBJ2-7, with D perhaps TRBD2 (6 bases). Between the trimmed V and J ends, which lost 3 bases and 2 bases, there was a span of 14 bases. This CDR3 has 15 amino acids. CDR1 is WSHSY, CDR2 SAAADI, per germline. DNA for the CDR3: TGCGCCAGCAGTGAATTTCCGGGAGCGACCTACGAGCAGTACTTC. Translating it yields CASSEFPGATYEQYF.

The chain combines TRBV19 with TRBJ2-7, with D unclear. Germline CDR1 reads LNHDA; CDR2 reads SQIVND (reference sequence). This CDR3 spans 14 amino acids. Trimming pared 4 bases from V and 0 bases from J, leaving 10 bases between. CDR3 coding DNA: TGTGCCAGTAGTAAAACAACAAGCTCCTACGAGCAGTACTTC. Its translation: CASSKTTSSYEQYF. Full variable domain (remainder filled in from reference TRBV19 and TRBJ2-7): DGGITQSPKYLFRKEGQNVTLSCEQNLNHDAMYWYRQDPGQGLRLIYYSQIVNDFQKGDIAEGYSVSREKKESFPLTVTSAQKNPTAFYLCASSKTTSSYEQYFGPGTRLTVT.

The V gene is TRBV7-2, the J gene TRBJ2-1; a weak D match, TRBD2 (5 bases). The germline CDR1 and CDR2 sequences are SGHTA and FQGNSA. The germline V and J ends were trimmed by 1 base and 6 bases, with 13 bases remaining between them. The CDR3 runs to 15 residues. The CDR3 nucleotides are TGTGCCAGCAGCTTAGAGGGAAGAGGGAGCAATGAGCAGTTCTTC. This sequence encodes CASSLEGRGSNEQFF.

The chain employs TRBV25-1 and TRBJ2-1, with 9 bases identical to TRBD2. Losses at the gene ends were 4 bases for V and 8 bases for J; bases not matched to a gene: 9. This CDR3 is 15 amino acids long. Germline CDR1 is MGHDK and CDR2 is SYGVNS. Here the CDR3 reads CASSASSGAADEQFF. For the CDR3, the DNA is TGTGCCAGCAGTGCTTCTAGCGGGGCAGCGGATGAGCAGTTCTTC.

The CDR3 DNA reads as TGTGCCAGCAGCTTAGTACAGCAGGGCGAGCAGTACTTC. It is translated as CASSLVQQGEQYF. The chain couples TRBV7-9 to TRBJ2-7; tentatively, D is TRBD1 (5 bases). Trimming took 1 base from V and 6 from J, leaving 10 bases between them. The CDR3 consists of 13 residues. Germline lookup yields CDR1 SEHNR and CDR2 FQNEAQ (reference sequence).